The T cell receptor beta chain under discussion was sequenced for a study of T cell repertoires in cytomegalovirus infection. TCRdb redid the calling of the reads with MiXCR, one entry per CDR3 protein. The table records about 260,000 distinct CDR3 sequences, approximately 15% of them present only once. This clonotype was seen at least ten times. CDR1 and CDR2 (germline): SGHVS, FNYEAQ. CDR3 length equals 13 residues. V shed 5 bases and J shed 0 bases, with 7 bases lying between them. The sequenced sample was PBMCs. The V call is TRBV7-6, the J call TRBJ1-1; D gene uncertain. The sequence was collected from a human donor in good health (CMV status not recorded). Some clones in this sample may be carry-over from other donors' samples. CDR3 DNA sequence: TGTGCCAGCAGCGCCGGGATGAACACTGAAGCTTTCTTT. Encoded protein: CASSAGMNTEAFF. Combining the CDR3 with reference TRBV7-6 and TRBJ1-1 gives the whole variable domain GAGVSQSPRYKVTKRGQDVALRCDPISGHVSLYWYRQALGQGPEFLTYFNYEAQQDKSGLPNDRFSAERPEGSISTLTIQRTEQRDSAMYRCASSAGMNTEAFFGQGTRLTVV.